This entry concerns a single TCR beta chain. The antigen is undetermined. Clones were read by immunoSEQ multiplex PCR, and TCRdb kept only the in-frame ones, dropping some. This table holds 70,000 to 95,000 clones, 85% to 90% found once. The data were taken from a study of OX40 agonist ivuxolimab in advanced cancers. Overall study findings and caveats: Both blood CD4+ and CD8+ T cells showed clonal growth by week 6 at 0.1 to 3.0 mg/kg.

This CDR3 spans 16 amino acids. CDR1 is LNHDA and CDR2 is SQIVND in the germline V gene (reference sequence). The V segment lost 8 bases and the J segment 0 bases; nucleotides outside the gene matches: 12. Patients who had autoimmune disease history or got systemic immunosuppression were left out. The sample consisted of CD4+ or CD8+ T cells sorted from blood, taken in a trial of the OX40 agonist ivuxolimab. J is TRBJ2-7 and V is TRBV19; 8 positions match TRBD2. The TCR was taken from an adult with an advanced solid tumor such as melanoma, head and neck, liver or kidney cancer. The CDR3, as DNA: TGTGCCAGTTCTCCGGGACTAGAACTCCTCTCCTACGAGCAGTACTTC. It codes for CASSPGLELLSYEQYF.